A selection of T cell receptor beta chains follows, all from one sample in a study of cytomegalovirus exposure and HLA in healthy donors. Only in-frame clones appear in the TCRdb table, and some are missing; sequencing was by immunoSEQ multiplex PCR. The sample contains under 85,000 clones, 60% to 85% of which appear only once. What was sequenced was PBMCs. The receptors come from a man younger than 35 in good health and CMV-seronegative. CDR3s include the opening cysteine and the closing phenylalanine or tryptophan. The order of the fields is J gene, V gene, CDR3 protein.

j_call: TRBJ1-5
v_call: TRBV4-3
cdr3_aa: CASSQEFNNQPQHF

j_call: TRBJ1-4
v_call: TRBV6-5
cdr3_aa: CASSQLQGGSEKLFF

j_call: TRBJ1-5
v_call: TRBV5-1
cdr3_aa: CASSQGATDLEPQHF

j_call: TRBJ1-1
v_call: TRBV5-1
cdr3_aa: CASSWGQGGTEAFF

j_call: TRBJ2-7
v_call: TRBV28
cdr3_aa: CASSSPGQANYEQYF

j_call: TRBJ1-4
v_call: TRBV11-2
cdr3_aa: CASSLVQGNNEKLFF

j_call: TRBJ2-2
v_call: TRBV2
cdr3_aa: CARAGAKLTGATGELFF

j_call: TRBJ1-6
v_call: TRBV11-2
cdr3_aa: CASSLTGGNSPLHF

j_call: TRBJ2-1
v_call: TRBV6-1
cdr3_aa: CASSERGGTGPFGEQFF

j_call: TRBJ2-3
v_call: TRBV4-2
cdr3_aa: CASSQDDPRLAGRGDTQYF

j_call: TRBJ2-3
v_call: TRBV7-3
cdr3_aa: CASSLTGQTTDTQYF

j_call: TRBJ2-3
v_call: TRBV11-1
cdr3_aa: CASSLALRGIASTDTQYF

j_call: TRBJ2-5
v_call: TRBV4-1
cdr3_aa: CASSQGTVVQKETQYF

j_call: TRBJ1-6
v_call: TRBV4-3
cdr3_aa: CASSQSGTAYNSPLHF

j_call: TRBJ2-5
v_call: TRBV27
cdr3_aa: CASSLVGDRETQYF

j_call: TRBJ2-1
v_call: TRBV2
cdr3_aa: CASSDRGFSYNEQFF

j_call: TRBJ2-3
v_call: TRBV19
cdr3_aa: CASMRTYLTDTQYF

j_call: TRBJ2-3
v_call: TRBV2
cdr3_aa: CASRGGRTSGGRFTDTQYF

j_call: TRBJ1-4
v_call: TRBV7-9
cdr3_aa: CASSSGTHNEKLFF

j_call: TRBJ2-7
v_call: TRBV10-3
cdr3_aa: CAISGPGQRNYEQYF

j_call: TRBJ1-1
v_call: TRBV5-1
cdr3_aa: CASSLLPGGRGNTEAFF

j_call: TRBJ1-5
v_call: TRBV28
cdr3_aa: CAQGAGYQPQHF

j_call: TRBJ1-1
v_call: TRBV19
cdr3_aa: CASNPWDRPNTEAFF

j_call: TRBJ2-5
v_call: TRBV11-2
cdr3_aa: CASSHLAGARQETQYF

j_call: TRBJ2-5
v_call: TRBV6-1
cdr3_aa: CASSPSGQETQYF

j_call: TRBJ1-1
v_call: TRBV28
cdr3_aa: CASRSGTVSTEAFF

j_call: TRBJ2-3
v_call: TRBV10-3
cdr3_aa: CAISESLDRGATDTQYF

j_call: TRBJ2-7
v_call: TRBV4-1
cdr3_aa: CASSHSDRTYEQYF

j_call: TRBJ1-2
v_call: TRBV7-9
cdr3_aa: CASSLSGGTASNYGYTF

j_call: TRBJ2-5
v_call: TRBV6-1
cdr3_aa: CASSEPGIGETQYF

j_call: TRBJ1-2
v_call: TRBV5-4
cdr3_aa: CASSLEGTSPYGYTF

j_call: TRBJ1-3
v_call: TRBV6-1
cdr3_aa: CASSRQESSGNTIYF

j_call: TRBJ2-5
v_call: TRBV5-1
cdr3_aa: CASSLGRGGKETQYF

j_call: TRBJ2-1
v_call: TRBV19
cdr3_aa: CASSLGGGQGYNEQFF

j_call: TRBJ2-1
v_call: TRBV10-1
cdr3_aa: CASSVVRQGAGEQFF

j_call: TRBJ1-2
v_call: TRBV9
cdr3_aa: CASSVSGQAYGYTF

j_call: TRBJ2-2
v_call: TRBV29-1
cdr3_aa: CSGAGTLTGELFF

j_call: TRBJ2-3
v_call: TRBV29-1
cdr3_aa: CSAEVGVSTDTQYF

j_call: TRBJ1-1
v_call: TRBV12-5
cdr3_aa: CASGLNSQGEAFF

j_call: TRBJ2-3
v_call: TRBV2
cdr3_aa: CASSPDSSTDTQYF

j_call: TRBJ2-1
v_call: TRBV5-1
cdr3_aa: CASSPETSGGASGFF

j_call: TRBJ1-2
v_call: TRBV28
cdr3_aa: CASSLPRGQSYTF

j_call: TRBJ1-5
v_call: TRBV27
cdr3_aa: CATGDSNQPQHF

j_call: TRBJ2-5
v_call: TRBV7-3
cdr3_aa: CASSLGLAALQETQYF

j_call: TRBJ1-1
v_call: TRBV4-2
cdr3_aa: CASSQDRGNTEAFF

j_call: TRBJ2-5
v_call: TRBV25-1
cdr3_aa: CASSAGDRVAQETQYF

j_call: TRBJ2-1
v_call: TRBV7-3
cdr3_aa: CASSSDEQFF

j_call: TRBJ2-7
v_call: TRBV5-1
cdr3_aa: CASSLDLTGSYEQYF

j_call: TRBJ1-2
v_call: TRBV19
cdr3_aa: CASSIMTGEVHGYTF

j_call: TRBJ2-3
v_call: TRBV4-2
cdr3_aa: CASSLAGGTTDSPQYF

j_call: TRBJ2-2
v_call: TRBV5-6
cdr3_aa: CASRSTGDGELFF